The entry below describes one T cell receptor (beta chain). Per the original methods: By means of reference gene primer amplification, nucleated cell counts were estimated. TCRdb keeps only in-frame clones here, not all; method: immunoSEQ multiplex PCR. For V, J and clone size, that table is used; D and trimming come from the DNA. Of 260,000 or so clones listed, approximately 80% are singletons. This record comes from a study of blood T cell repertoires in COVID-19. Study overall: The study drew acute and convalescent COVID-19 samples from the United States, Italy and Spain. Nucleic acid was either cDNA or gDNA, and it came from T cells, B-cell-depleted T cells, or PBMCs.

Trimming removed 6 bases at V and 0 bases at J, with 16 bases between. The length of the CDR3 is 16 residues. Germline V gene data show CDR1 as MNHNY and CDR2 as SVGAGI (reference sequence). Material: peripheral blood. This TCR was sampled from a human donor in a cohort sampled during active COVID-19. The V call is TRBV6-6, the J call TRBJ2-3, with D possibly TRBD2 on 5 matching bases. Written as DNA, the CDR3 is TGTGCCAGCAGATTCCGGACTGTAGAAAGCACAGATACGCAGTATTTT. Protein product: CASRFRTVESTDTQYF.